These T cell receptor beta chains were read from a single sample in a study of CD4+ T cells in melanoma. This table comes from immunoSEQ multiplex PCR, and its TCRdb copy is limited to in-frame clones, with some not included. The sample has roughly 140,000 clones, around 90% seen once. Receptors were obtained from a human donor with melanoma. Each CDR3 is given with its conserved first and last residue. The order of the fields is V gene, CDR3 length, J gene, CDR3 protein.

TRBV5-1	16	TRBJ1-6	CASSSRPGQGGSPLHF
TRBV15	15	TRBJ2-7	CATSSWDRVSYEQYF
TRBV6-5	13	TRBJ1-1	CASSLIRGTEAFF
TRBV5-6	14	TRBJ2-7	CASSLFFRGYEQYF
TRBV6-5	12	TRBJ1-1	CASRRDNTEAFF
TRBV7-6	14	TRBJ1-1	CASSSQGMVTEAFF
TRBV21-1	17	TRBJ2-7	CASSKGYGTSGVCEQYF
TRBV5-4	15	TRBJ1-1	CASSLDIFRNTEAFF
TRBV5-1	18	TRBJ2-3	CASSLVGTSGGLTDTQYF
TRBV9	14	TRBJ1-3	CASSVTERGNTIYF
TRBV5-1	14	TRBJ2-5	CASSLRTGQETQYF
TRBV2	14	TRBJ2-2	CASTGLAVRGELFF
TRBV5-8	15	TRBJ2-3	CASSLGQGATDTQYF
TRBV9	15	TRBJ2-1	CASSVADQAYNEQFF
TRBV7-2	15	TRBJ1-1	CASSLPGTANTEAFF
TRBV7-2	15	TRBJ2-1	CASSPSASTYNEQFF
TRBV6-1	14	TRBJ2-1	CASISIGRGNEQFF
TRBV18	13	TRBJ2-7	CASSPSIGDEQYF
TRBV19	16	TRBJ1-5	CASSIDRDYSNQPQHF
TRBV29-1	13	TRBJ2-1	CSAGVSSYNEQFF
TRBV18	17	TRBJ2-1	CASSPSTSGGVPNEQFF
TRBV19	14	TRBJ1-1	CASSFPTRYTEAFF
TRBV18	13	TRBJ1-2	CASSPSEYYGYTF
TRBV7-8	14	TRBJ1-2	CASSLDRVVYGYTF
TRBV20-1	11	TRBJ2-4	CSARSQNIQYF
TRBV29-1	13	TRBJ1-6	CSVGESDNSPLHF
TRBV18	14	TRBJ2-7	CASSPAGALDEQYF
TRBV7-9	13	TRBJ2-2	CASQSGSTGELFF
TRBV5-8	11	TRBJ2-3	CASSFMDTQYF
TRBV5-1	13	TRBJ1-2	CASSRDGSYGYTF
TRBV29-1	13	TRBJ1-1	CSVEDLMNTEAFF
TRBV5-4	15	TRBJ1-2	CASSFGGQGAGGYTF
TRBV5-1	15	TRBJ1-1	CASSSDRVMNTEAFF
TRBV27	15	TRBJ2-7	CASSLGAASPYEQYF
TRBV5-5	13	TRBJ1-2	CASSLERTYGYTF
TRBV5-1	13	TRBJ1-1	CASSLRGAGEAFF
TRBV18	14	TRBJ2-7	CASSLLDRSYEQYF
TRBV15	16	TRBJ2-3	CATSRDTTPGTDTQYF
TRBV11-2	16	TRBJ2-1	CASSDRRTSGGNEQFF
TRBV5-4	17	TRBJ1-2	CASSLGGYRQGDYGYTF
TRBV15	12	TRBJ1-1	CATSRGDTEAFF
TRBV5-1	14	TRBJ1-2	CASSLGDRAGGYTF
TRBV4-1	13	TRBJ1-5	CASSQGVFQPQHF
TRBV7-8	18	TRBJ2-2	CASSLVNGGRGNTGELFF
TRBV18	17	TRBJ2-3	CASSPSTGTGGLGTQYF
TRBV5-4	15	TRBJ2-1	CASRGTGGDIDEQFF
TRBV5-4	14	TRBJ1-2	CASSHSTENYGYTF
TRBV18	15	TRBJ2-5	CASSRAQGQGETQYF
TRBV18	17	TRBJ2-5	CASSPTRITGGGETQYF
TRBV2	14	TRBJ2-7	CASRARTEGYEQYF
TRBV20-1	11	TRBJ1-1	CSAWRGAEAFF